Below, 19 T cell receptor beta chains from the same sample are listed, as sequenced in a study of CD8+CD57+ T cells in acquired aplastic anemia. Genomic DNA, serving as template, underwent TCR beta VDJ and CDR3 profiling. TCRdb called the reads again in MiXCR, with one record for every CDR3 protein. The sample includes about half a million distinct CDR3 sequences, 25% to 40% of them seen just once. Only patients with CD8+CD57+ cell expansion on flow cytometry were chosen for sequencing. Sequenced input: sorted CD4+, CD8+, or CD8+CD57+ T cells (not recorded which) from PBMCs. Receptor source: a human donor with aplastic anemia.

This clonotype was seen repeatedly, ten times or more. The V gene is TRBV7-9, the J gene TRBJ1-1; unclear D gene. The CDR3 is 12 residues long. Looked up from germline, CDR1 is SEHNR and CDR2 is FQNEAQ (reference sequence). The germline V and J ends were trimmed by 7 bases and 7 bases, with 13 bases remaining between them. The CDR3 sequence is CASNVRVGEAFF. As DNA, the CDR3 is TGTGCCAGCAACGTGAGGGTTGGTGAAGCTTTCTTT.

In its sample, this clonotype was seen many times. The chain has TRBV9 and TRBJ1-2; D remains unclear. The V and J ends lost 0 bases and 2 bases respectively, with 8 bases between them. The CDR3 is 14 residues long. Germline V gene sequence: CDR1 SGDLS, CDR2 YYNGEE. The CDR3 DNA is TGTGCCAGCAGCGTAGGGACGGAAAACTATGGCTACACCTTC. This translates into CASSVGTENYGYTF.

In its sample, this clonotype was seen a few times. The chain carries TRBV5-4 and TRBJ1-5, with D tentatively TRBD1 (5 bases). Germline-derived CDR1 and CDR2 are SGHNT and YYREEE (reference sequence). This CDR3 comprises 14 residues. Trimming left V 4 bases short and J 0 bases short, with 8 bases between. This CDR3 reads CASSGDLSNQPQHF. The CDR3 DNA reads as TGTGCCAGCAGCGGGGACCTTAGCAATCAGCCCCAGCATTTT.

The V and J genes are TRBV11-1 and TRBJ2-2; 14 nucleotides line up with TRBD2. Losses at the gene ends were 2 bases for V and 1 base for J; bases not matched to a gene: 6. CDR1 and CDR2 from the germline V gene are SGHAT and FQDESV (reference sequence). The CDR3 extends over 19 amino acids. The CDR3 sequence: CASSLLGLAGVKNTGELFF. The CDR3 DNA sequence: TGTGCCAGCAGCTTATTGGGACTAGCGGGGGTTAAGAACACCGGGGAGCTGTTTTTT.

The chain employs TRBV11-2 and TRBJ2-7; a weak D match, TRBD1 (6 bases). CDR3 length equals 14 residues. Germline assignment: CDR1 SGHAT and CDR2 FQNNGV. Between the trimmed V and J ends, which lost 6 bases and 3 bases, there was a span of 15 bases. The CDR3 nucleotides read TGTGCCAGCAGTACGGGACAACTCAACTACGAGCAGTACTTC. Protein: CASSTGQLNYEQYF.

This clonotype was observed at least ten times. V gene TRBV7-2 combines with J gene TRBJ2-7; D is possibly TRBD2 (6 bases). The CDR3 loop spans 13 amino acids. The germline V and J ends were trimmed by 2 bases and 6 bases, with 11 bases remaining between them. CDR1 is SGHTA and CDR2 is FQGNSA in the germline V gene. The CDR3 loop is CASSLLRGGEQYF. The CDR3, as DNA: TGTGCCAGCAGCTTATTAAGGGGAGGCGAGCAGTACTTC. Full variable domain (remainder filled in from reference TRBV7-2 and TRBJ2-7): GAGVSQSPSNKVTEKGKDVELRCDPISGHTALYWYRQSLGQGLEFLIYFQGNSAPDKSGLPSDRFSAERTGGSVSTLTIQRTQQEDSAVYLCASSLLRGGEQYFGPGTRLTVT.

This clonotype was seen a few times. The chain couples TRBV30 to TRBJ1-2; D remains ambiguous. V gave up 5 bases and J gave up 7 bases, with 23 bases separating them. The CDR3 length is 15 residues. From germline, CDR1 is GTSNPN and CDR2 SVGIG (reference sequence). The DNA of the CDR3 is TGTGCCTGGGCACAACGCATAAATAGGGCTTTTGGCTACACCTTC. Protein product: CAWAQRINRAFGYTF.

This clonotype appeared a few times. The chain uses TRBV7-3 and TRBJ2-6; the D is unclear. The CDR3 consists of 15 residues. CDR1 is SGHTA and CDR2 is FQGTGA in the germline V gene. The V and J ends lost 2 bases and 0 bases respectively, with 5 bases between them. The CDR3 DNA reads TGTGCCAGCAGCTTAGAAGTCTCTGGGGCCAACGTCCTGACTTTC. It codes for CASSLEVSGANVLTF.

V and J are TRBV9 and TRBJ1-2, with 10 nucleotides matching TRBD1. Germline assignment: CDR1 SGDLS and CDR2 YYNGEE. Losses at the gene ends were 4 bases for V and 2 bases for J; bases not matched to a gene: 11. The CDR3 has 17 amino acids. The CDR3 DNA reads TGTGCCAGCAGCCCTCGGACAGGGGGTAAACTCAACTATGGCTACACCTTC. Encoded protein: CASSPRTGGKLNYGYTF.

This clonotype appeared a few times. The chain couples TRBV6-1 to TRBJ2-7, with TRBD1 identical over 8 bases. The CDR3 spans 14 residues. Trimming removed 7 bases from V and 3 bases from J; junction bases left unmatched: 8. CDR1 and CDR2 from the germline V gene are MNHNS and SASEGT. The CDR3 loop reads CASIPWTGNYEQYF. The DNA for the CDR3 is TGTGCCAGCATTCCCTGGACAGGGAACTACGAGCAGTACTTC.

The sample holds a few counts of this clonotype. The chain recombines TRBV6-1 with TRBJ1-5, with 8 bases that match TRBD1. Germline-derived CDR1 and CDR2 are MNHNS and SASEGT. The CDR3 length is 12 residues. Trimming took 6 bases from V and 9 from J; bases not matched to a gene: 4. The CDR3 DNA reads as TGTGCCAGCAGCCCCGGACAGGGGCCCCAGCATTTT. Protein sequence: CASSPGQGPQHF.

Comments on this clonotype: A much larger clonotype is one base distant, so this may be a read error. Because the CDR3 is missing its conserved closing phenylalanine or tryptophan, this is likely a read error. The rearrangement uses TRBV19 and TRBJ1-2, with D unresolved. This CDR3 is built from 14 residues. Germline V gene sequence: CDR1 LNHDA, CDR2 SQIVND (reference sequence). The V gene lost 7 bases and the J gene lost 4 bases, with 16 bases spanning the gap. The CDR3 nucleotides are TGTGCCAGTAATGGGAAGAACACCCGCTATGGCTACACCTCC. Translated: CASNGKNTRYGYTS.

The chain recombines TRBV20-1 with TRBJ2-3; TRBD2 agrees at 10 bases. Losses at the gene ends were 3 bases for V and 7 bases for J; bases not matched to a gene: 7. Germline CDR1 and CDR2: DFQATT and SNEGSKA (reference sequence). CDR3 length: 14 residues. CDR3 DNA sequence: TGCAGTGCTAGGGTGTCTAGCGGGAGAAATACGCAGTATTTT. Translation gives CSARVSSGRNTQYF.

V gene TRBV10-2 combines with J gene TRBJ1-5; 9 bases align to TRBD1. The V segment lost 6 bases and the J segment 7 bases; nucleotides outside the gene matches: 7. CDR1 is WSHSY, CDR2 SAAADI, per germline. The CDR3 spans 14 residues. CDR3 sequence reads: CASRGQGSLQPQHF. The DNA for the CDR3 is TGCGCCAGCAGGGGACAGGGTTCGCTCCAGCCCCAGCATTTT.

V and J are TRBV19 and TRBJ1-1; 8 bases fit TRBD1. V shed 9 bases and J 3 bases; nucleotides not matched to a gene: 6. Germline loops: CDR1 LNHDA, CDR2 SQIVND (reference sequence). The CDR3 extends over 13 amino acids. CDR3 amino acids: CASKVTGDTEAFF. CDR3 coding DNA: TGTGCCAGCAAAGTGACAGGGGACACTGAAGCTTTCTTT.

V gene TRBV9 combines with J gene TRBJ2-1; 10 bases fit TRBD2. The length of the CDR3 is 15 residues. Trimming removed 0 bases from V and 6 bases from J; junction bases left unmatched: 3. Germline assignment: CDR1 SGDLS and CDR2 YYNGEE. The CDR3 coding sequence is TGTGCCAGCAGCGTAGCCCAGCGGGGGGGCAATGAGCAGTTCTTC. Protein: CASSVAQRGGNEQFF.

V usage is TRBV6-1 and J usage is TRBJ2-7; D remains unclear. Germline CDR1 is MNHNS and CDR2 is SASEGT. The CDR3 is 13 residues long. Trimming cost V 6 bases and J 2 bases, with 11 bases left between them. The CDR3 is CASSLRSTYEQYF. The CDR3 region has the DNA TGTGCCAGCAGCCTCAGGAGTACCTACGAGCAGTACTTC.

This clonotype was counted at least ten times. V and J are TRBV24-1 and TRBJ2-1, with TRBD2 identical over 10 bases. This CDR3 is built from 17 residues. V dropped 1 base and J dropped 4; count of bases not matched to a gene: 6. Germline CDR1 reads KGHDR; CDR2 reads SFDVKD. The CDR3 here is CATSDFGRAGGYNEQFF. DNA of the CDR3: TGTGCCACCAGTGATTTTGGTCGAGCGGGAGGGTACAATGAGCAGTTCTTC.

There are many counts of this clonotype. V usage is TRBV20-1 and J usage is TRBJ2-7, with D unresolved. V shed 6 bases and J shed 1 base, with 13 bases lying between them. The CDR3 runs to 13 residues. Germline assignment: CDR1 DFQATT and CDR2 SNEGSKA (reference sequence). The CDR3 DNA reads TGCAGTGCCGAGGACCGACCATCCTACGAGCAGTACTTC. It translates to CSAEDRPSYEQYF.